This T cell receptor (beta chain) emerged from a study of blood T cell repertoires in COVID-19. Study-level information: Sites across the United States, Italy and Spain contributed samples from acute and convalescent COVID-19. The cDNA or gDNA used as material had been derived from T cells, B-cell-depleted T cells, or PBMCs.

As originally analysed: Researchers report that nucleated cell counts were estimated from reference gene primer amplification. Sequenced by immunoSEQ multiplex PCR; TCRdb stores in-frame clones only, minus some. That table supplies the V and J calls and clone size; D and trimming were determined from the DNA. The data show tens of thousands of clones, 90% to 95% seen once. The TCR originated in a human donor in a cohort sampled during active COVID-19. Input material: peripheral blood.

The CDR3 DNA follows: TGTGCCAGCAGTGAAACGGGGGAAGCTTTCTTT. It codes for CASSETGEAFF. J is TRBJ1-1 and V is TRBV6-1; D call uncertain. This CDR3 region has 11 residues. Germline V gives CDR1 MNHNS, CDR2 SASEGT. Between the trimmed V and J ends, which lost 2 bases and 8 bases, there was a span of 6 bases.